What follows is one TCR beta chain and its context. This record belongs to a study of T-cell memory formation after mild COVID-19. Using its own MiXCR run on the 5' RACE reads, TCRdb lists one record per CDR3 protein. Found here are hundreds of thousands of distinct CDR3 sequences, less than 25% of them singletons; the top ten hold roughly 8.3%. The CDR3 covers 14 residues. Germline V gene data show CDR1 as SGHTA and CDR2 as FQGNSA. Trimming left V 4 bases short and J 3 bases short, with 11 bases between. The sequenced sample consisted of PBMCs or a T cell subset sorted from them (not recorded which). The rearrangement links TRBV7-2 to TRBJ2-3, with D maybe TRBD2 (6 bases). The clonotype comes from an adult woman who had mild COVID-19 (a few samples of this study predate the infection). Cell type and time point are not known. The CDR3 DNA follows: TGTGCCAGCAGCTCAGGACGGGAGACAGATACGCAGTATTTT. Translated: CASSSGRETDTQYF. Filled out from reference TRBV7-2 and TRBJ2-3, the complete variable domain reads GAGVSQSPSNKVTEKGKDVELRCDPISGHTALYWYRQSLGQGLEFLIYFQGNSAPDKSGLPSDRFSAERTGGSVSTLTIQRTQQEDSAVYLCASSSGRETDTQYFGPGTRLTVL.